This T cell receptor beta chain stems from a study of identical twins. The study's findings and limits: It was cross-sectional statistical analysis, not following the same donors, that the conclusions relied on. For zero-insertion analyses, partial confounding could come from invariant MAIT and iNKT cells. Out-of-frame alpha sequences shared by twins showed excess low generation probability.

TCRdb ran MiXCR on the 5' RACE reads and lists one entry per CDR3 protein. The sample yields 420,000 or so distinct CDR3 sequences, around 18% seen once. Notes on this clonotype: What it binds is unknown.

Germline V gives CDR1 SNHLY, CDR2 FYNNEI. The V and J ends lost 6 bases and 3 bases respectively, with 7 bases between them. This CDR3 is 12 amino acids long. Sequenced: naive T cells sorted from blood. The origin of this receptor is a man aged 45 to 65 in good health. The V and J genes are TRBV2 and TRBJ2-3, with D unclear. CDR3 DNA: TGTGCCAGCAGGGGCTATACAGATACGCAGTATTTT. Encoded protein: CASRGYTDTQYF.